Each of the 27 T cell receptor beta chains below was sequenced from the same sample in a study of blood T cell repertoires in COVID-19. Sequencing was performed with immunoSEQ multiplex PCR; in TCRdb, only in-frame clones are kept and a portion is missing. The sample lists 150,000 to 200,000 clones, 75% to 90% occurring once. Sequencing was carried out using peripheral blood. The receptors were gathered from a man aged 60-69 years with acute or convalescent COVID-19.

This clone showed up just once. The genes are TRBV9 and TRBJ2-3, with 13 bases lining up with TRBD2. V was pared by 3 bases and J by 5 bases, with 6 bases of the junction left unmatched. Germline V lookup: CDR1 SGDLS, CDR2 YYNGEE. This CDR3 has 16 amino acids. The CDR3 spells CASSEGLAGWVDTQYF. In DNA, the CDR3 is TGTGCCAGCAGCGAGGGACTAGCGGGATGGGTAGATACGCAGTATTTT.

This clone was detected once. This chain connects TRBV28 to TRBJ2-7; D might be TRBD1 (5 bases). CDR1 MDHEN and CDR2 SYDVKM come from the germline V gene. CDR3 length equals 15 residues. Trimming shortened V by 5 bases and J by 0 bases, and 14 bases separated the two germline ends. Here the CDR3 DNA reads TGTGCCAGCAGTCCCTCAGGGTCCGGCTCCTACGAGCAGTACTTC. Protein: CASSPSGSGSYEQYF.

CDR3 sequence reads: CASSSGQATTNEKLFF. The CDR3 region has the DNA TGTGCCAGCAGTTCGGGACAGGCGACAACTAATGAAAAACTGTTTTTT. V and J are TRBV28 and TRBJ1-4, with TRBD1 matching over 8 bases. V shed 4 bases, J shed 0 bases, and the junction held 4 bases outside the gene matches. The CDR3 spans 16 residues. In germline, CDR1 is MDHEN, CDR2 SYDVKM.

This clone was seen more than once but under ten times. The chain combines TRBV28 with TRBJ1-6, with 7 positions matching TRBD1. Germline trimming cut 3 bases from V and 5 bases from J; bases unmatched to any gene: 7. Germline CDR1 MDHEN, CDR2 SYDVKM. The CDR3 spans 16 residues. CDR3 region: CASSLTGLFNNSPLHF. The CDR3 nucleotides read TGTGCCAGCAGTTTGACAGGGCTCTTTAATAATTCACCCCTCCACTTT.

The chain couples TRBV7-3 to TRBJ2-1; 15 bases map to TRBD2. Germline V gene data show CDR1 as SGHTA and CDR2 as FQGTGA. The CDR3 has 18 residues. J lost 9 bases, V lost 5 bases, and 14 bases had no gene match. The CDR3 DNA sequence: TGTGCCAGCAGCGCGAACCGGGGGACTAGCGGGAGGTTAGGTGAGCAGTTCTTC. This gives the protein CASSANRGTSGRLGEQFF.

The chain couples TRBV27 to TRBJ2-5; weak D call: TRBD2 (5 bases). There are 15 residues in the CDR3. Germline-derived CDR1 and CDR2 are MNHEY and SMNVEV (reference sequence). V was clipped by 5 bases and J by 2 bases, with 15 bases between them. CDR3 loop: CASSISVNKQETQYF. The CDR3, as DNA: TGTGCCAGCAGTATTAGCGTGAATAAACAAGAGACCCAGTACTTC.

The gene calls are TRBV3-1 (or the pseudogene TRBV3-2) and TRBJ2-6, with TRBD1 matching 8 bases. CDR1 LGHDT and CDR2 YNNKEL come from the germline V gene (reference sequence). This CDR3 has 18 amino acids. Trimming at V came to 2 bases and at J to 0 bases, leaving 6 bases not matched to a gene. Written as DNA, the CDR3 is TGTGCCAGCAGCCAAAACAGGGGGTTGAGCTCTGGGGCCAACGTCCTGACTTTC. Protein product: CASSQNRGLSSGANVLTF.

The gene calls are TRBV2 and TRBJ1-1; D uncertain. Trimming removed 1 base from V and 0 bases from J, with 9 bases in between. The CDR3 length is 15 residues. CDR1 and CDR2 from the germline V gene are SNHLY and FYNNEI. CDR3 in amino acids: CASSEGTALNTEAFF. Here the CDR3 DNA reads TGTGCCAGCAGTGAAGGAACAGCCCTGAACACTGAAGCTTTCTTT.

The chain joins TRBV19 to TRBJ2-2, with D possibly matching TRBD1 (5 bases). Germline assignment: CDR1 LNHDA and CDR2 SQIVND (reference sequence). V was cut by 10 bases and J by 5 bases, with 17 bases left in between. This CDR3 has 14 residues. The CDR3 coding sequence is TGTGCCACCCTTGGTGGAGCAGGGACCGGGGAGCTGTTTTTT. This encodes CATLGGAGTGELFF.

This chain joins TRBV6-1 and TRBJ1-5; 7 bases align to TRBD1. The junction had 10 bases not matched to a gene; V was cut back by 4 bases and J by 4 bases. This CDR3 spans 16 amino acids. Germline CDR1 and CDR2: MNHNS and SASEGT. The CDR3 loop reads CASSVTGARSNQPQHF. As DNA, the CDR3 is TGTGCCAGCAGTGTCACAGGGGCCCGATCTAATCAGCCCCAGCATTTT.

The chain carries TRBV28 and TRBJ1-3; TRBD1 matches at 7 bases. Germline assignment: CDR1 MDHEN and CDR2 SYDVKM. CDR3 length: 17 residues. With 3 bases clipped from V and 4 bases from J, the junction kept 12 bases outside the gene matches. As DNA, the CDR3 is TGTGCCAGCAGTTTCGGTGCATTAGGACAGGCAGGAAACACCATATATTTT. Translating gives CASSFGALGQAGNTIYF.

The V call is TRBV18, the J call TRBJ1-1; 8 bases are shared with TRBD1. Germline V lookup: CDR1 KGHSH, CDR2 LQKENI. There are 15 residues in the CDR3. Losses at the gene ends were 4 bases for V and 2 bases for J; bases not matched to a gene: 6. The CDR3 nucleotides read TGTGCCAGCTCACAGCAAGGACAGGGTAACACTGAAGCTTTCTTT. Encoded protein: CASSQQGQGNTEAFF.

This clone was seen a handful of times. The chain uses TRBV28 and TRBJ1-5; D perhaps matches TRBD1 (6 bases). The V gene lost 4 bases and the J gene lost 0 bases, with 34 bases spanning the gap. CDR3 size: 23 residues. Germline V gives CDR1 MDHEN, CDR2 SYDVKM. The CDR3 region has the DNA TGTGCCAGCAGTTCCACCTACACTCCTACAGGGACAAAATGGACTTATAGCAATCAGCCCCAGCATTTT. The encoded protein is CASSSTYTPTGTKWTYSNQPQHF.

The gene calls are TRBV2 and TRBJ2-1; TRBD2 is a possible D gene (5 bases). Germline V gene sequence: CDR1 SNHLY, CDR2 FYNNEI. Trimming stripped 6 bases from V and 7 bases from J, with 16 bases between. This CDR3 contains 14 residues. The CDR3 reads CASRVGLDANEQFF. In DNA form, the CDR3 reads TGTGCCAGCAGGGTTGGACTGGACGCGAATGAGCAGTTCTTC.

The V call is TRBV5-1, the J call TRBJ1-4; TRBD1 aligns across 10 bases. V lost 5 bases to trimming and J lost 8 bases; unmatched junction nucleotides: 6. The CDR3 covers 14 residues. Per the germline V gene, CDR1 is SGHRS and CDR2 is YFSETQ. CDR3 in DNA: TGCGCCAGCAGAGTAGGGACAGGGGACGAAAAACTGTTTTTT. Residues: CASRVGTGDEKLFF.

This clone is a singleton in its sample. The chain combines TRBV9 with TRBJ2-3, with a possible D match to TRBD2 (6 bases). In germline, CDR1 is SGDLS, CDR2 YYNGEE. V gave up 4 bases and J gave up 4 bases, with 16 bases separating them. There are 15 residues in the CDR3. CDR3 region: CASSSRTTIPDTQYF. As DNA, the CDR3 is TGTGCCAGCAGCTCCCGGACTACTATCCCAGATACGCAGTATTTT.

V gene TRBV9 combines with J gene TRBJ2-7; D is uncertain. CDR3 length: 14 residues. Trimming pared 4 bases from V and 2 bases from J, leaving 13 bases between. Germline lookup yields CDR1 SGDLS and CDR2 YYNGEE. CDR3 in amino acids: CASSLSISPYEQYF. CDR3 DNA sequence: TGTGCCAGCAGCCTATCAATAAGCCCCTACGAGCAGTACTTC.

The rearrangement joins TRBV7-8 to TRBJ2-3; 9 bases fit TRBD2. Germline V gene sequence: CDR1 SGHVS, CDR2 FQNEAQ. The length of the CDR3 is 16 residues. Trimming cost V 0 bases and J 2 bases; bases outside gene matches: 3. The CDR3 reads CASSLAWTSATDTQYF. DNA of the CDR3: TGTGCCAGCAGCTTAGCGTGGACTAGCGCCACAGATACGCAGTATTTT.

This rearrangement joins TRBV4-1 to TRBJ2-3, with 8 bases that match TRBD1. V lost 2 bases to trimming and J lost 3 bases; unmatched junction nucleotides: 4. The CDR3 contains 15 residues. Germline V gene data show CDR1 as MGHRA and CDR2 as YSYEKL. The CDR3 protein is CASSQIQGATDTQYF. CDR3 nucleotides: TGCGCCAGCAGCCAAATCCAGGGGGCAACAGATACGCAGTATTTT.

V is TRBV2 and J is TRBJ2-7; no reliable D call. Trimming left V 6 bases short and J 1 base short, with 16 bases between. Germline-derived CDR1 and CDR2 are SNHLY and FYNNEI. The CDR3 sequence is 15 residues long. CDR3 DNA sequence: TGTGCCAGCAGGCTCACGAGGAGTTCGTCCTACGAGCAGTACTTC. It specifies CASRLTRSSSYEQYF.

The chain is built from TRBV6-5 and TRBJ2-5; 7 bases map to TRBD1. The V gene end was trimmed by 5 bases and the J gene end by 1 base; junction bases not matched to a gene: 4. The germline V gene has CDR1 MNHEY and CDR2 SVGAGI. The CDR3 contains 14 residues. The CDR3 DNA follows: TGTGCCAGCAGTCCCGGGACAGTCCAAGAGACCCAGTACTTC. As protein: CASSPGTVQETQYF.

This clone came up once. V is TRBV12-5 and J is TRBJ2-7, with a weak D call TRBD2 (5 bases). The CDR3 totals 13 residues. V gave up 6 bases and J gave up 2 bases, with 11 bases separating them. The V gene's germline CDR1 is LGHNT and CDR2 FRNRAP. The CDR3 is CASGKDGTYEQYF. Written as DNA, the CDR3 is TGTGCTAGTGGAAAGGACGGGACCTACGAGCAGTACTTC.

The gene calls are TRBV27 and TRBJ2-5; D possibly corresponds to TRBD2 (5 bases). Trimming stripped 7 bases from V and 4 bases from J, with 19 bases between. This CDR3 is built from 15 residues. Germline-derived CDR1 and CDR2 are MNHEY and SMNVEV (reference sequence). DNA for the CDR3: TGTGCCAGCACCTCTCTTCGGGGTGGAGGAGAGACCCAGTACTTC. Residues: CASTSLRGGGETQYF.

The V call is TRBV29-1, the J call TRBJ2-7; 12 bases line up with TRBD2. The CDR3 is 14 amino acids. Germline CDR1 reads SQVTM; CDR2 reads ANQGSEA. The V segment lost 5 bases and the J segment 2 bases; nucleotides outside the gene matches: 4. The CDR3 DNA follows: TGCAGCGTTCAGAGGACTAGCGGGACCTACGAGCAGTACTTC. Residues: CSVQRTSGTYEQYF.

The rearrangement uses TRBV4-3 and TRBJ1-3, with TRBD1 matching 7 bases. The V segment lost 0 bases and the J segment 4 bases; nucleotides outside the gene matches: 9. CDR1 and CDR2 (germline): LGHNA, YSLEER. The CDR3 runs 17 residues. Written as DNA, the CDR3 is TGCGCCAGCAGCCAAGATCTAGGGGGCGAAGGAGGAAACACCATATATTTT. Amino acids: CASSQDLGGEGGNTIYF.

The V call is TRBV18, the J call TRBJ2-5; D gene ambiguous. Trimming stripped 6 bases from V and 5 bases from J, with 10 bases between. CDR1 KGHSH and CDR2 LQKENI come from the germline V gene. The CDR3 length is 12 residues. CDR3 coding DNA: TGTGCCAGCTCCCCGATGGAGGAGACCCAGTACTTC. Translated, it gives CASSPMEETQYF.

The V and J genes are TRBV28 and TRBJ1-6; no clear D gene. This CDR3 region has 14 residues. V was clipped by 3 bases and J by 7 bases, with 10 bases between them. Germline CDR1 and CDR2: MDHEN and SYDVKM. CDR3 sequence (DNA): TGTGCCAGCAGTTTCCAACCCGCGAATTCACCCCTCCACTTT. Translation: CASSFQPANSPLHF.